This T cell receptor beta chain appears in the sequencing data of a study of blood T cell repertoires in COVID-19. About the research overall: Sites across the United States, Italy and Spain contributed samples from acute and convalescent COVID-19. Sources were T cells, B-cell-depleted T cells, or PBMCs; the material itself was cDNA or gDNA.

Original processing methods: Scientists estimated how many nucleated cells there were by amplifying reference gene primers. Only in-frame clones appear in the TCRdb table, and some are missing; sequencing was by immunoSEQ multiplex PCR. Clone size and V and J calls were adopted from that table, with D and trimming inferred from the DNA. The sample holds 84,000 or so clones, roughly 78% seen once. This TCR derives from a man between 60 and 70 years old with COVID-19, enrolled during active disease. Material for sequencing was peripheral blood.

As DNA, the CDR3 is TGTGCCAGCAGTGAAACGGGACTCAGCAATCAGCCCCAGCATTTT. It yields the protein CASSETGLSNQPQHF. This chain connects TRBV6-1 to TRBJ1-5; perhaps TRBD1 as D (5 bases). The CDR3 has 15 residues. The germline V gene encodes CDR1 MNHNS and CDR2 SASEGT. Trimming removed 2 bases at V and 1 base at J, with 9 bases between.